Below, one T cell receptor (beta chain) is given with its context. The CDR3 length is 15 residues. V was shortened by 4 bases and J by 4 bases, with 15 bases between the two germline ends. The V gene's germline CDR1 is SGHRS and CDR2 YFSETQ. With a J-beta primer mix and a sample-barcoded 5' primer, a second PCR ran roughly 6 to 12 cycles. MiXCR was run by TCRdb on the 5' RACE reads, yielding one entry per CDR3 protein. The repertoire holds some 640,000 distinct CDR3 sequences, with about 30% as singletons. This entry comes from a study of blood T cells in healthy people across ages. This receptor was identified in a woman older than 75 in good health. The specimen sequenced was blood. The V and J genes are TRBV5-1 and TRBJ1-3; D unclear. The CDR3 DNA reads TGCGCCAGCAGCCCAGGCCCCTCGGCCGGAAACACCATATATTTT. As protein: CASSPGPSAGNTIYF.